Presented here are 14 T cell receptor beta chains from one specimen sequenced in a study of T-cell memory formation after mild COVID-19. TCRdb itself ran the 5' RACE reads through MiXCR, one entry per CDR3 protein. The sample holds over 450,000 distinct CDR3 sequences; 20% are singletons and the top ten take approximately 13%. The specimen sequenced was PBMCs or a T cell subset sorted from them (not recorded which). The source is an adult woman who had mild COVID-19 (a few samples of this study predate the infection). Cell type and time point are not known.

In DNA, the CDR3 is TGTGCCAGCAGCCCAGACCGCGGACAGGGAGGCTACACCTTC. Translated, it gives CASSPDRGQGGYTF. J is TRBJ1-2 and V is TRBV7-8; TRBD1 matches at 8 bases. The CDR3 sequence is 14 residues long. The V and J ends lost 5 bases and 8 bases, in that order; junction bases with no gene match: 10. CDR1 SGHVS and CDR2 FQNEAQ come from the germline V gene.

This clonotype was detected a few times. The chain recombines TRBV20-1 with TRBJ1-3; 10 bases are shared with TRBD1. Per germline, CDR1 DFQATT and CDR2 SNEGSKA (reference sequence). V lost 1 base and J lost 2; bases outside the gene matches: 5. The CDR3 extends over 16 amino acids. The CDR3 spells CSARGGQGVPGNTIYF. In DNA, the CDR3 is TGCAGTGCTAGAGGCGGACAGGGGGTCCCTGGAAACACCATATATTTT.

The chain combines TRBV30 with TRBJ2-7; D not certain. Trimming took off 0 bases at V and 2 bases at J, with 8 bases between the two ends. Germline CDR1 is GTSNPN and CDR2 is SVGIG (reference sequence). This CDR3 is built from 13 residues. The CDR3 nucleotides are TGTGCCTGGAGTGTACTACCACCCTACGAGCAGTACTTC. Translating gives CAWSVLPPYEQYF.

The rearrangement links TRBV20-1 to TRBJ2-7; 8 bases are shared with TRBD2. V lost 0 bases, J lost 4 bases, and 17 bases stayed unmatched. Germline assignment: CDR1 DFQATT and CDR2 SNEGSKA (reference sequence). CDR3 length equals 18 residues. CDR3 coding DNA: TGCAGTGCTAGAGAGGGGAGCGGGAGTTTCGGGGCGTTTTACGAGCAGTACTTC. The encoded protein is CSAREGSGSFGAFYEQYF.

This clonotype has more than one count but fewer than ten. The J gene is TRBJ1-6, the V gene TRBV6-1; tentatively, D is TRBD1 (5 bases). Germline V gene lookup returns CDR1 MNHNS and CDR2 SASEGT. Trimming shortened V by 2 bases and J by 0 bases, and 8 bases separated the two germline ends. The CDR3 runs to 16 residues. The CDR3 bases are TGTGCCAGCAGTGAATGGGGGAGCTCCTATAATTCACCCCTCCACTTT. It yields the protein CASSEWGSSYNSPLHF.

V usage is TRBV5-1 and J usage is TRBJ2-7; D is tentatively TRBD1 or TRBD2 (5 bases each). The CDR3 sequence is 14 residues long. The germline CDR1 and CDR2 sequences are SGHRS and YFSETQ. V was trimmed by 0 bases and J by 2 bases, leaving 9 bases between them. The CDR3 protein is CASSLGSGPYEQYF. In DNA form, the CDR3 reads TGCGCCAGCAGCTTGGGCTCGGGGCCCTACGAGCAGTACTTC.

The genes are TRBV20-1 and TRBJ2-3; D gene ambiguous. CDR1 and CDR2 from the germline V gene are DFQATT and SNEGSKA (reference sequence). This CDR3 is built from 12 residues. V lost 5 bases to trimming and J lost 0 bases, with 6 bases between them. The CDR3 sequence: CSAPASTDTQYF. CDR3 bases: TGCAGTGCTCCCGCGAGCACAGATACGCAGTATTTT.

The chain recombines TRBV24-1 with TRBJ2-7, with D perhaps given as TRBD1 or TRBD2 (5 bases each). The CDR3 sequence is 14 residues long. With 4 bases removed from V and 3 bases from J, the gap between germline ends came to 12 bases. Germline assignment: CDR1 KGHDR and CDR2 SFDVKD. The CDR3 loop reads CATSEAGTNYEQYF. As DNA, the CDR3 is TGTGCCACCAGTGAGGCCGGGACGAACTACGAGCAGTACTTC.

The table lists this clonotype with a few counts. The rearrangement joins TRBV24-1 to TRBJ2-1, with D perhaps matching TRBD1 or TRBD2 (6 bases each). This CDR3 spans 15 amino acids. Germline V gene lookup returns CDR1 KGHDR and CDR2 SFDVKD. V shed 4 bases and J shed 9 bases, with 18 bases lying between them. The CDR3 protein is CATSDPRFRGGEQFF. CDR3 sequence (DNA): TGTGCCACCAGTGACCCCCGGTTCAGGGGAGGTGAGCAGTTCTTC.

A few counts support this clonotype. The genes are TRBV27 and TRBJ2-3; no clear D. Germline V CDR1 and CDR2: MNHEY, SMNVEV (reference sequence). The CDR3 contains 12 residues. Trimming took 5 bases from V and 3 from J, leaving 6 bases between them. CDR3: CASSTLTDTQYF. The CDR3 coding sequence is TGTGCCAGCAGTACGTTAACAGATACGCAGTATTTT.

This chain joins TRBV10-3 and TRBJ2-3, with TRBD1 matching 7 bases. Per the germline V gene, CDR1 is ENHRY and CDR2 is SYGVKD. The CDR3 is 12 amino acids. J gave up 8 bases and V 6 bases, and 5 bases lay outside the gene matches. The CDR3 spells CAIRDRQGTQYF. The CDR3 bases are TGTGCCATCAGAGACCGACAGGGTACGCAGTATTTT.

The chain employs TRBV7-2 and TRBJ2-4, with 15 positions matching TRBD2. This CDR3 is built from 19 residues. Germline CDR1 SGHTA, CDR2 FQGNSA. With 1 base clipped from V and 3 bases from J, the junction kept 7 bases outside the gene matches. CDR3 bases: TGTGCCAGCAGCTTAGTCGGACTAGCGGGAGGGCCTGGCAAAAACATTCAGTACTTC. Translating gives CASSLVGLAGGPGKNIQYF.

The J gene is TRBJ2-5, the V gene TRBV30; TRBD1 aligns across 9 bases. From germline, CDR1 is GTSNPN and CDR2 SVGIG (reference sequence). The V and J ends lost 0 bases and 5 bases, in that order; junction bases with no gene match: 10. The CDR3 spans 16 residues. In DNA, the CDR3 is TGTGCCTGGAGTGTAGGGTCGACAGGGGGTTGGGAGACCCAGTACTTC. Translation: CAWSVGSTGGWETQYF. Variable domain in full (rest from reference TRBV30 and TRBJ2-5): SQTIHQWPATLVQPVGSPLSLECTVEGTSNPNLYWYRQAAGRGLQLLFYSVGIGQISSEVPQNLSASRPQDRQFILSSKKLLLSDSGFYLCAWSVGSTGGWETQYFGPGTRLLVL.

This clonotype was seen ten or more times. The J gene is TRBJ2-2, the V gene TRBV3-1; D is unresolved. V was cut by 1 base and J by 1 base, with 10 bases left in between. The germline V gene encodes CDR1 LGHDT and CDR2 YNNKEL (reference sequence). The CDR3 runs to 16 residues. The CDR3 region is CASSQVMTLNTGELFF. The CDR3 DNA reads TGTGCCAGCAGCCAAGTTATGACCCTGAACACCGGGGAGCTGTTTTTT.